This TCR beta chain was identified in a study of T cell repertoires in cytomegalovirus infection. Study results and caveats: Across the ex vivo response, the dominant clonotypes were HLA-C-restricted CMV-specific TCR beta clonotypes.

TCRdb re-analysed the reads in MiXCR, keeping a single row per CDR3 protein. Of 570,000 or so distinct CDR3 sequences in the sample, about 40% were seen once. About this clonotype: The antigen is unknown.

The CDR3 extends over 14 amino acids. V lost 2 bases and J 7 bases, leaving 14 bases between the germline ends. Looked up from germline, CDR1 is SNHLY and CDR2 is FYNNEI. Sequences were derived from cultured PBMCs, sampled from culture after CMV antigen stimulation. This receptor was identified in a human donor in good health (CMV status not recorded). Some clones in this sample may be carry-over from other donors' samples. The chain has TRBV2 and TRBJ1-2; a possible D gene is TRBD1 (5 bases). Here the CDR3 reads CASSESDSPVGYTF. CDR3 DNA: TGTGCCAGCAGTGAATCCGACAGTCCCGTTGGCTACACCTTC.